This T cell receptor beta chain was identified in a study of technical replicates of blood from a handful of donors. Assay used: immunoSEQ multiplex PCR; TCRdb lists only in-frame clones, some missing. The repertoire holds about 76,000 clones, with 70% to 90% as singletons. The ends lost 6 bases at V and 0 bases at J; junction bases unmatched: 4. Germline assignment: CDR1 SQVTM and CDR2 ANQGSEA. CDR3 length equals 13 residues. The TCR originated in a human donor in good health. Some clones in this sample may be carry-over from other donors' samples. The sample was PBMCs. The V and J genes are TRBV29-1 and TRBJ1-1; 7 nucleotides line up with TRBD1. The CDR3 region has the DNA TGCAGCGTGGAACAGGGGTTGAACACTGAAGCTTTCTTT. Its protein is CSVEQGLNTEAFF.